This T cell receptor beta chain was recorded in a study of CD8 T cells in ankylosing spondylitis. Study outcomes and limitations: One TCR beta motif, made up of under ten highly homologous variants, appeared characteristic of ankylosing spondylitis blood. Clones linked to the disease showed a CD8+ phenotype. They occurred at relatively low frequencies in peripheral blood.

Making use of molecular barcodes, quantitative 5'-RACE generated TCR beta libraries. MiXCR was run by TCRdb on the 5' RACE reads, yielding one entry per CDR3 protein. The sample holds under 250,000 distinct CDR3 sequences; roughly 32% are singletons and the top ten take around 4.4%. Points on this clonotype: What it binds is unknown.

The CDR3 extends over 18 amino acids. Germline lookup yields CDR1 LGHNA and CDR2 YNFKEQ. J lost 2 bases, V lost 4 bases, and 14 bases had no gene match. Material: blood, either unsorted or a sorted T cell fraction (not recorded which). The TCR was taken from a male donor with ankylosing spondylitis or in good health (not recorded which). The chain employs TRBV4-2 and TRBJ2-5; 9 bases align to TRBD2. CDR3 in DNA: TGTGCCAGCAGCCCAGCCACTTTTAGCGGGGGATATCAAGAGACCCAGTACTTC. The encoded protein is CASSPATFSGGYQETQYF.